One sample yielded the 18 T cell receptor beta chains listed below, sequenced in a study of control samples from healthy donors and cancer patients. Sequencing was performed with immunoSEQ multiplex PCR; in TCRdb, only in-frame clones are kept and a portion is missing. Of over 150,000 clones in the sample, around 90% were seen once. The sample comprised blood. All receptors derive from a woman between 50 and 59 years old in good health.

This chain connects TRBV20-1 to TRBJ2-1; D remains ambiguous. Germline V gene lookup returns CDR1 DFQATT and CDR2 SNEGSKA (reference sequence). The CDR3 has 11 residues. The V and J ends lost 7 bases and 3 bases respectively, with 7 bases between them. Here the CDR3 DNA reads TGCAGTGGTTTAAGCTACAATGAGCAGTTCTTC. This sequence encodes CSGLSYNEQFF.

This clone was seen a single time. J is TRBJ2-3 and V is TRBV5-1; 16 bases are shared with TRBD2. V trimming: 2 bases; J trimming: 6 bases; junction bases outside the gene matches: 6. Germline V CDR1 and CDR2: SGHRS, YFSETQ. The CDR3 runs 17 residues. In DNA form, the CDR3 reads TGCGCCAGCAGCTTTGGGACTAGCGGGAGGGCCAGGGATACGCAGTATTTT. Translation gives CASSFGTSGRARDTQYF.

The chain links TRBV24-1 to TRBJ2-1; 15 bases map to TRBD2. The CDR3 runs to 15 residues. V gave up 9 bases and J gave up 10 bases; unmatched junction bases: 9. Germline values: CDR1 KGHDR, CDR2 SFDVKD. This CDR3 reads CATAGGTSGRSEQFF. DNA for the CDR3: TGTGCCACCGCCGGCGGGACTAGCGGGAGGAGCGAGCAGTTCTTC.

The rearrangement uses TRBV30 and TRBJ1-2, with TRBD1 identical over 12 bases. This CDR3 is 16 amino acids long. In germline, CDR1 is GTSNPN, CDR2 SVGIG (reference sequence). Germline trimming cut 0 bases from V and 6 bases from J; bases unmatched to any gene: 8. CDR3 sequence reads: CAWSVRDRGLGDGYTF. The CDR3 DNA reads as TGTGCCTGGAGTGTCCGGGACAGGGGGCTTGGGGATGGCTACACCTTC.

J is TRBJ1-5 and V is TRBV9; 7 bases are shared with TRBD1. The CDR3 totals 16 residues. The V gene's germline CDR1 is SGDLS and CDR2 YYNGEE. V trimming: 4 bases; J trimming: 6 bases; junction bases outside the gene matches: 13. The CDR3 is CASSSRPGGAGQPQHF. The CDR3, as DNA: TGTGCCAGCAGCAGCCGACCAGGGGGGGCGGGTCAGCCCCAGCATTTT.

The chain joins TRBV2 to TRBJ2-2; 7 bases are a match to TRBD1. With 0 bases clipped from V and 4 bases from J, the junction kept 14 bases outside the gene matches. The V gene's germline CDR1 is SNHLY and CDR2 FYNNEI. The CDR3 runs to 19 residues. The CDR3 DNA reads TGTGCCAGCAGTGAAGCGCTTTATGGGGGACAGCGGAGCACCGGGGAGCTGTTTTTT. Protein: CASSEALYGGQRSTGELFF.

The table lists this clone with a few counts. The CDR3 here is CASREQGAGEKLFF. CDR3 DNA sequence: TGTGCCAGCAGGGAACAGGGGGCGGGGGAAAAACTGTTTTTT. The chain uses TRBV2 and TRBJ1-4; 9 nucleotides align to TRBD1. The V gene's germline CDR1 is SNHLY and CDR2 FYNNEI. The V gene end was trimmed by 6 bases and the J gene end by 8 bases; junction bases not matched to a gene: 7. This CDR3 spans 14 amino acids.

The V gene is TRBV6-5, the J gene TRBJ1-6; D gene unclear. The germline CDR1 and CDR2 sequences are MNHEY and SVGAGI. Trimming left V 8 bases short and J 7 bases short, with 15 bases between. The CDR3 spans 14 residues. The CDR3 DNA sequence: TGTGCCAGCTATTTCCGGGGAGGAAATTCACCCCTCCACTTT. Its protein is CASYFRGGNSPLHF.

V usage is TRBV28 and J usage is TRBJ1-1; 7 bases agree with TRBD1. J gave up 0 bases and V 8 bases, and 12 bases lay outside the gene matches. The CDR3 is 16 amino acids. Germline V lookup: CDR1 MDHEN, CDR2 SYDVKM. CDR3 amino acids: CASGFGAGGLNTEAFF. CDR3 DNA sequence: TGTGCCAGCGGATTCGGGGCAGGGGGATTGAACACTGAAGCTTTCTTT.

This rearrangement joins TRBV3-1 (or the pseudogene TRBV3-2) to TRBJ2-7, with TRBD1 matching 8 bases. The germline V gene encodes CDR1 LGHDT and CDR2 YNNKEL (reference sequence). The V segment lost 5 bases and the J segment 4 bases; nucleotides outside the gene matches: 7. The CDR3 totals 14 residues. DNA for the CDR3: TGTGCCAGCAGCAATGGACAGGGATTTTACGAGCAGTACTTC. Protein: CASSNGQGFYEQYF.

The chain recombines TRBV3-1 (or the pseudogene TRBV3-2) with TRBJ1-6; the D gene is possibly TRBD1 (6 bases). This CDR3 has 14 amino acids. The V end lost 11 bases, the J end lost 4 bases, and 15 bases lay between the germline ends. Germline CDR1 and CDR2: LGHDT and YNNKEL (reference sequence). CDR3 coding DNA: TGTGCCGGGGGGCCAAGGGGATATAATTCACCCCTCCACTTT. This sequence encodes CAGGPRGYNSPLHF.

V is TRBV6-5 and J is TRBJ1-5; maybe TRBD1 (5 bases). The length of the CDR3 is 14 residues. The V and J ends lost 6 bases and 4 bases respectively, with 13 bases between them. CDR1 is MNHEY and CDR2 is SVGAGI in the germline V gene. In DNA form, the CDR3 reads TGTGCCAGCAGGCTCGGGACGGCTAATCAGCCCCAGCATTTT. This encodes CASRLGTANQPQHF.

The chain joins TRBV27 to TRBJ1-6, with D possibly matching TRBD1 (6 bases). Germline V gives CDR1 MNHEY, CDR2 SMNVEV (reference sequence). This CDR3 is 17 amino acids long. Trimming pared 0 bases from V and 14 bases from J, leaving 23 bases between. CDR3 in amino acids: CASSLSPPSGGQFTLHF. The CDR3 bases are TGTGCCAGCAGTTTATCCCCCCCCTCCGGGGGACAATTCACCCTCCACTTT.

V usage is TRBV18 and J usage is TRBJ2-7; 12 bases line up with TRBD2. Germline CDR1 reads KGHSH; CDR2 reads LQKENI. Trimming removed 4 bases from V and 0 bases from J; junction bases left unmatched: 1. The CDR3 runs 15 residues. The CDR3 DNA is TGTGCCAGCTCACGGACTAGCGGGAACTCCTACGAGCAGTACTTC. This encodes CASSRTSGNSYEQYF.

The chain carries TRBV27 and TRBJ2-3; D is uncertain. Trimming removed 4 bases from V and 6 bases from J, with 11 bases in between. The CDR3 has 13 residues. Germline V lookup: CDR1 MNHEY, CDR2 SMNVEV (reference sequence). The CDR3 DNA reads TGTGCCAGCAGTTCGAAGCCTAGGGATACGCAGTATTTT. Protein sequence: CASSSKPRDTQYF.

This chain joins TRBV29-1 and TRBJ2-3; possibly TRBD1 for D (5 bases). Germline V gene data show CDR1 as SQVTM and CDR2 as ANQGSEA. V shed 4 bases and J shed 0 bases, with 14 bases lying between them. The CDR3 is made up of 15 amino acids. This chain's CDR3 is CSVGQWNPSTDTQYF. In DNA form, the CDR3 reads TGCAGCGTTGGACAGTGGAACCCTAGCACAGATACGCAGTATTTT.

The chain is built from TRBV7-9 and TRBJ2-7, with D hard to call. V was trimmed by 5 bases and J by 0 bases, leaving 11 bases between them. The CDR3 consists of 14 residues. Germline-derived CDR1 and CDR2 are SEHNR and FQNEAQ (reference sequence). The CDR3 spells CASSPDLSSYEQYF. The DNA for the CDR3 is TGTGCCAGCAGCCCTGACCTGAGCTCCTACGAGCAGTACTTC.

The V and J genes are TRBV6-2 or TRBV6-3 and TRBJ1-5; 8 nucleotides agree with TRBD1. The germline V gene has CDR1 MNHEY and CDR2 SVGEGT. The CDR3 spans 14 residues. V lost 5 bases and J lost 6; bases outside the gene matches: 6. CDR3 amino acids: CASSQGASGQPQHF. The CDR3 DNA sequence: TGTGCCAGCAGTCAGGGGGCGTCTGGTCAGCCCCAGCATTTT.